This T cell receptor beta chain emerged from a study of cytomegalovirus exposure and HLA in healthy donors. Overall study findings and caveats: 150 or so TCR beta chains were listed as cytomegalovirus-associated. In a later analysis, most CMV-associated TCR beta chains appeared HLA-restricted. TCR sequences were mostly rare, though some public TCRs occurred in many donors.

PCR used 60 Vbeta primers and 13 Jbeta primers. Sequencing was performed with immunoSEQ multiplex PCR; in TCRdb, only in-frame clones are kept and a portion is missing. The data contain about 130,000 clones, 70% to 80% of them singletons. Trimming removed 4 bases from V and 5 bases from J, with 9 bases in between. CDR3 size: 12 residues. Germline CDR1 is KGHSH and CDR2 is LQKENI. In regard to this clone: The antigen remains undetermined.

Sequencing was done on a sample of PBMCs. The source of this sequence is a man aged 40-49 years in good health and CMV-seropositive. The rearrangement uses TRBV18 and TRBJ2-7; D is unresolved. This CDR3 is CASSLRLNEQYF. In DNA form, the CDR3 reads TGTGCCAGCTCACTGCGACTCAACGAGCAGTACTTC.